This entry is about one T cell receptor beta chain. This entry comes from a study of blood T cell repertoires in COVID-19. Whole-study context: Sites in the United States, Italy and Spain provided acute and convalescent COVID-19 samples.

In the original workflow: Reference gene primer amplification gave estimated nucleated cell counts. The method was immunoSEQ multiplex PCR; TCRdb's version includes in-frame clones alone and lacks a portion of them. The DNA was the basis for D and trimming; V, J and clone size are from that table. The table shows approximately 76,000 clones, with roughly nine tenths occurring only once. The CDR3 is 16 amino acids. Germline CDR1 MDHEN, CDR2 SYDVKM. J was trimmed by 1 base and V by 2 bases; bases with no gene match: 6. V gene TRBV28 combines with J gene TRBJ2-3, with 7 bases matching TRBD1. The specimen sequenced was peripheral blood. The clonotype originates from a man older than 75 in a cohort sampled during active COVID-19. The CDR3 protein is CASSLPNRGGTDTQYF. The CDR3 nucleotides read TGTGCCAGCAGTTTACCCAACAGGGGTGGCACAGATACGCAGTATTTT. The variable domain in full, with the rest retrieved from reference TRBV28 and TRBJ2-3, is DVKVTQSSRYLVKRTGEKVFLECVQDMDHENMFWYRQDPGLGLRLIYFSYDVKMKEKGDIPEGYSVSREKKERFSLILESASTNQTSMYLCASSLPNRGGTDTQYFGPGTRLTVL.